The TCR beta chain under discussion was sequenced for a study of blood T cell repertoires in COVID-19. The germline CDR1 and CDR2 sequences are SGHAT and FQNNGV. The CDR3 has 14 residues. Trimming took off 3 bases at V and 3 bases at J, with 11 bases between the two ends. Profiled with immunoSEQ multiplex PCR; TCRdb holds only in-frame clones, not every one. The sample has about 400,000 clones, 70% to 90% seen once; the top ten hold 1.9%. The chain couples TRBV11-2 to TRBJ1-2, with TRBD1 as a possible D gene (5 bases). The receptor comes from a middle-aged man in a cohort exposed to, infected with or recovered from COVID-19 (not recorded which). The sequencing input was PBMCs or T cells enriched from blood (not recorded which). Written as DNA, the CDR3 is TGTGCCAGCAGCTTTCAGGAAGGGGACTATGGCTACACCTTC. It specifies CASSFQEGDYGYTF.